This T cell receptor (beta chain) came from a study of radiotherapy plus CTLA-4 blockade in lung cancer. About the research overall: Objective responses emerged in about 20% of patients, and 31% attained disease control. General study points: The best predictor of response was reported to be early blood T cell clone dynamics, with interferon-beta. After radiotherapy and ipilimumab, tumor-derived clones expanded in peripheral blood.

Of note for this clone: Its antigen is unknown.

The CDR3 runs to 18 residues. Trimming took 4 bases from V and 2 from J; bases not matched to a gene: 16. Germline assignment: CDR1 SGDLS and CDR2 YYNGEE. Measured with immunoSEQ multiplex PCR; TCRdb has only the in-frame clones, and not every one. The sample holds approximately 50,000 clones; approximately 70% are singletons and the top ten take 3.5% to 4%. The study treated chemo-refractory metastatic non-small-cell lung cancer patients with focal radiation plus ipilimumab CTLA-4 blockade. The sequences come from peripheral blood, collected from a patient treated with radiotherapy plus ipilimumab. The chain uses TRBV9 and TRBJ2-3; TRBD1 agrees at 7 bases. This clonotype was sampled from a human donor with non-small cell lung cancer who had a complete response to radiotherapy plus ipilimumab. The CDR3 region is CASSFCSQGTDPTDTQYF. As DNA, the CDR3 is TGTGCCAGCAGCTTTTGCAGTCAGGGGACAGACCCCACAGATACGCAGTATTTT.